Below are 4 T cell receptor beta chains sequenced from a single sample in a study of T cells expressing NK-cell markers (dated by TCRdb to the early 2020s). Receptor libraries were prepared by 5' RACE. The reads were generated on an Illumina HiSeq 2000. TCRdb reprocessed the reads, reporting each CDR3 protein sequence once and no DNA. The table for this sample lists 250,000 to 300,000 distinct CDR3 sequences. Around 4% of the sample rests with the top ten. Sequencing was done on a sample of blood T cells: a sorted CD56 or NKG2C T cell subset, CD4+ or CD8+ T cells, or bulk PBMC T cells (not recorded which). The origin of the receptors is a woman aged 18-70 years in good health.

V gene TRBV4-3 combines with J gene TRBJ2-3; TCRdb indicates TRBD2, and absent DNA this call remains unverified. Germline V gives CDR1 LGHNA, CDR2 YSLEER. This CDR3 has 16 residues. The CDR3 loop is CASSQESGGGTDTQYF.

The chain carries TRBV7-8 and TRBJ2-7; without DNA, the TCRdb call of TRBD2 cannot be checked. Germline-derived CDR1 and CDR2 are SGHVS and FQNEAQ. There are 15 residues in the CDR3. CDR3 region: CASSLGLAGGRTQYF.

The chain combines TRBV7-1 with TRBJ2-5. Being an ORF, TRBV7-1 has a function that is uncertain. CDR3 length: 14 residues. This CDR3 is CASSSAGSQETQYF.

The rearrangement links TRBV20-1 to TRBJ2-5. CDR3 length: 12 amino acids. The germline V gene encodes CDR1 DFQATT and CDR2 SNEGSKA (reference sequence). CDR3 region: CSARGSQETQYF.